These T cell receptor beta chains were read from a single sample in a study of T cells in Graves' hyperthyroidism and ophthalmopathy. Each CDR3 protein gets one entry after TCRdb re-called the multiplex PCR reads with MiXCR. The sample has 300,000 to 450,000 distinct CDR3 sequences; approximately 15% are singletons. The source material was blood. These receptors came from a woman aged 25 to 39 with Graves' ophthalmopathy. Each CDR3 is given with its conserved first and last residue. Fields, in order: clone size, J gene, D gene, V gene, CDR3 protein, CDR3 DNA. D genes are given only for firm matches. Not every row has a clone size; where given, it reads once, few, many or a size class.

clone size: many; J gene: TRBJ2-7; D gene: .; V gene: TRBV7-9; CDR3 protein: CASTIPGREQYF; CDR3 DNA: TGTGCCAGCACCATCCCTGGTCGCGAGCAGTACTTC
clone size: many; J gene: TRBJ2-5; D gene: .; V gene: TRBV20-1; CDR3 protein: CSADQRGGNQETQYF; CDR3 DNA: TGCAGTGCTGATCAGAGGGGGGGCAACCAAGAGACCCAGTACTTC
clone size: many; J gene: TRBJ1-2; D gene: .; V gene: TRBV28; CDR3 protein: CASNLLRGSYGYTF; CDR3 DNA: TGTGCCAGCAATTTATTGAGGGGGTCCTATGGCTACACCTTC
clone size: many; J gene: TRBJ2-3; D gene: .; V gene: TRBV14; CDR3 protein: CASSQVVLPSTDTQYF; CDR3 DNA: TGTGCCAGCAGCCAAGTGGTCCTTCCTAGCACAGATACGCAGTATTTT
clone size: many; J gene: TRBJ2-1; D gene: TRBD2; V gene: TRBV13; CDR3 protein: CASSPGLPYNEQFF; CDR3 DNA: TGTGCCAGCAGCCCGGGACTACCTTACAATGAGCAGTTCTTC
clone size: many; J gene: TRBJ2-5; D gene: .; V gene: TRBV6-1; CDR3 protein: CASSELEGVGETQYF; CDR3 DNA: TGTGCCAGCAGTGAATTAGAAGGGGTTGGTGAGACCCAGTACTTC
clone size: few; J gene: TRBJ2-3; D gene: TRBD2; V gene: TRBV7-8; CDR3 protein: CASSFRRGGHQFDTQYF; CDR3 DNA: TGTGCCAGCAGCTTCAGGCGGGGGGGCCATCAATTCGATACGCAGTATTTT
clone size: many; J gene: TRBJ2-3; D gene: TRBD2; V gene: TRBV12-5; CDR3 protein: CASGWTSGNTQYF; CDR3 DNA: TGTGCTAGTGGTTGGACTAGCGGGAATACGCAGTATTTT
clone size: few; J gene: TRBJ1-1; D gene: .; V gene: TRBV7-3; CDR3 protein: CASSLTGSLGAEAFF; CDR3 DNA: TGTGCCAGCAGCTTAACAGGGAGCCTGGGGGCTGAAGCTTTCTTT
clone size: many; J gene: TRBJ2-3; D gene: .; V gene: TRBV5-1; CDR3 protein: CASSLRQGTDTQYF; CDR3 DNA: TGCGCCAGCAGCTTACGACAGGGCACAGATACGCAGTATTTT
clone size: many; J gene: TRBJ2-2; D gene: .; V gene: TRBV12-3/TRBV12-4; CDR3 protein: CASTPIGANTGELFF; CDR3 DNA: TGTGCCAGCACCCCAATCGGAGCGAACACCGGGGAGCTGTTTTTT
clone size: .; J gene: TRBJ2-3; D gene: .; V gene: TRBV7-6; CDR3 protein: CASSLVGGTVTDTQYF; CDR3 DNA: TGTGCCAGCAGCTTAGTAGGCGGGACAGTCACAGATACGCAGTATTTT
clone size: many; J gene: TRBJ2-1; D gene: .; V gene: TRBV5-8; CDR3 protein: CASSGSWGSYNEQFF; CDR3 DNA: TGTGCCAGCAGCGGATCATGGGGCTCCTACAATGAGCAGTTCTTC
clone size: many; J gene: TRBJ1-1; D gene: TRBD1; V gene: TRBV12-3/TRBV12-4; CDR3 protein: CASSFRDRNTEAFF; CDR3 DNA: TGTGCCAGCAGTTTCCGGGACAGGAACACTGAAGCTTTCTTT
clone size: many; J gene: TRBJ2-7; D gene: .; V gene: TRBV7-2; CDR3 protein: CASSLVAWEQYF; CDR3 DNA: TGTGCCAGCAGCTTAGTCGCTTGGGAGCAGTACTTC
clone size: many; J gene: TRBJ2-3; D gene: TRBD2; V gene: TRBV2; CDR3 protein: CASSDPPSGGNTDTQYF; CDR3 DNA: TGTGCCAGCAGTGATCCTCCTAGCGGGGGGAACACAGATACGCAGTATTTT
clone size: .; J gene: TRBJ1-2; D gene: TRBD1; V gene: TRBV10-3; CDR3 protein: CAISGTGGSGGYTF; CDR3 DNA: TGTGCCATCAGCGGCACAGGGGGCTCTGGCGGCTACACCTTC
clone size: few; J gene: TRBJ1-2; D gene: .; V gene: TRBV6-1; CDR3 protein: CASSEGTMGSAGYGYTF; CDR3 DNA: TGTGCCAGCAGTGAAGGGACCATGGGTTCGGCGGGCTATGGCTACACCTTC
clone size: .; J gene: TRBJ1-4; D gene: .; V gene: TRBV24-1; CDR3 protein: CAPGEGAGEKLFF; CDR3 DNA: TGTGCCCCTGGCGAGGGCGCGGGGGAAAAACTGTTTTTT
clone size: many; J gene: TRBJ2-2; D gene: .; V gene: TRBV3-1; CDR3 protein: CASSHKVIGTGELFF; CDR3 DNA: TGTGCCAGCAGCCATAAAGTAATCGGCACCGGGGAGCTGTTTTTT